This TCR beta chain was captured by sequencing in a study of cytomegalovirus exposure and HLA in healthy donors. CDR1 and CDR2 from the germline V gene are LNHDA and SQIVND (reference sequence). V was pared by 11 bases and J by 9 bases, with 14 bases of the junction left unmatched. This CDR3 is 13 amino acids long. Findings and caveats of the study: Listed as cytomegalovirus-associated were 150 to 200 TCR beta chains. When analyzed later, the rates of TCR association showed variation by HLA locus, with DRB1 the most and HLA-C the fewest.

This clone appeared a single time. As yet, its antigen is unknown. It was with 60 Vbeta and 13 Jbeta primers that the PCR ran. Authors' processing steps: The authors later counted 65 million to 90 million unique TCR beta chains, roughly 11 million of them shared. The protocol was immunoSEQ multiplex PCR, while the TCRdb copy is restricted to in-frame clones and leaves out a portion. That table supplies the V and J calls and clone size; D and trimming were determined from the DNA. Here the sample spans approximately 190,000 clones, approximately 84% being singletons. The study sampled nominally healthy donors, though unrecorded immune exposures were likely.

Sequenced input: PBMCs. The V call is TRBV19, the J call TRBJ2-7, with 9 nucleotides matching TRBD2. The source of this sequence is a man in his fifties in good health and CMV-seronegative. The CDR3, as DNA: TGTGCCTCCCGGGCAGCGGGGGGCCCCCCGCAGTACTTC. Protein: CASRAAGGPPQYF.